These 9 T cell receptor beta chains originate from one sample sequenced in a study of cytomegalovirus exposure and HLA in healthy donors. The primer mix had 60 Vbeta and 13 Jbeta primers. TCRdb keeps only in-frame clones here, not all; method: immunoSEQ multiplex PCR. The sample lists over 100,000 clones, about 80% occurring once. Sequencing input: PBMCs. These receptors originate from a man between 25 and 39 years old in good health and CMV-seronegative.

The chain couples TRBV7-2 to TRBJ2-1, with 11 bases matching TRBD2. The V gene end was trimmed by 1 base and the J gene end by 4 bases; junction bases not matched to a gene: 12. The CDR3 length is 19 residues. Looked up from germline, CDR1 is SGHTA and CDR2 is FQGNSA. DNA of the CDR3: TGTGCCAGCAGCTTAGGGCGCCGGGTAACTAGCGGGAGATACAATGAGCAGTTCTTC. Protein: CASSLGRRVTSGRYNEQFF.

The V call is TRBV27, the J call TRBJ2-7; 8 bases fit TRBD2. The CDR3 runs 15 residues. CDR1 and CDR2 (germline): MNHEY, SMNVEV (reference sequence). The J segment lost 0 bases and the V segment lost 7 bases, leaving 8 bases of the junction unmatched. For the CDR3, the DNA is TGTGCCAGCACATCACTAGCGGCCAGCTCCTACGAGCAGTACTTC. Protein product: CASTSLAASSYEQYF.

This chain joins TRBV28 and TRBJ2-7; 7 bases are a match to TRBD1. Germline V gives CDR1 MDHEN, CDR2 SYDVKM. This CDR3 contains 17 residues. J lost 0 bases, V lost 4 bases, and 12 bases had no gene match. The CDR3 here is CASSSPPWAGGSYEQYF. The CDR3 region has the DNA TGTGCCAGCAGTTCCCCCCCGTGGGCAGGGGGCTCCTACGAGCAGTACTTC.

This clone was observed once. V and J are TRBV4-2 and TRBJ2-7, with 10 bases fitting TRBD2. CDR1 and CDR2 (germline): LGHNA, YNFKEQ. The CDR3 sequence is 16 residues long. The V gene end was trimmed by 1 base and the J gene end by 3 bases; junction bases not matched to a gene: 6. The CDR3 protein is CASSQVVSSGSYEQYF. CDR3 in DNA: TGTGCCAGCAGCCAAGTCGTCTCTAGCGGGAGCTACGAGCAGTACTTC.

The CDR3: CASSVRGVAWETQYF. CDR3 coding DNA: TGTGCCAGCAGCGTGCGGGGGGTAGCATGGGAAACGCAGTATTTT. The J gene is TRBJ2-3, the V gene TRBV9; 8 bases fit TRBD2. V was pared by 2 bases and J by 9 bases, with 11 bases of the junction left unmatched. The CDR3 consists of 15 residues. From germline, CDR1 is SGDLS and CDR2 YYNGEE.

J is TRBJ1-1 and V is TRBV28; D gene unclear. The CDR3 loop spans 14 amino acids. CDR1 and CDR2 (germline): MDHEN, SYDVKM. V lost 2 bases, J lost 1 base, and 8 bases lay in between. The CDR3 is CASSLESRNTEAFF. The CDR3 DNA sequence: TGTGCCAGCAGTTTAGAATCTAGGAACACTGAAGCTTTCTTT.

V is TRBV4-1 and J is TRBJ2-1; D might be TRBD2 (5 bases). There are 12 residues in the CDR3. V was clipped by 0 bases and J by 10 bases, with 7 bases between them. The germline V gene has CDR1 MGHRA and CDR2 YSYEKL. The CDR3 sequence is CASSQDRGEQFF. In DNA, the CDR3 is TGCGCCAGCAGCCAAGATAGAGGGGAGCAGTTCTTC.

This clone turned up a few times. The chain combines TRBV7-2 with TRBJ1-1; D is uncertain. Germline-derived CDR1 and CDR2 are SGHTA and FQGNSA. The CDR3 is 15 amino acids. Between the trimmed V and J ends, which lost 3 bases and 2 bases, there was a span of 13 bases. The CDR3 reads CASSFTGLGNTEAFF. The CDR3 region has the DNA TGTGCCAGCAGCTTTACCGGCCTAGGTAACACTGAAGCTTTCTTT. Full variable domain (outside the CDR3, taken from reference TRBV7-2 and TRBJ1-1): GAGVSQSPSNKVTEKGKDVELRCDPISGHTALYWYRQSLGQGLEFLIYFQGNSAPDKSGLPSDRFSAERTGGSVSTLTIQRTQQEDSAVYLCASSFTGLGNTEAFFGQGTRLTVV.

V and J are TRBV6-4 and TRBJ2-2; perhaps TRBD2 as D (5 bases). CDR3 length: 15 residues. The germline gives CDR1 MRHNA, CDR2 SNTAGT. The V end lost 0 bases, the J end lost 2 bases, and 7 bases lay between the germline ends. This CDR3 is CASSDSTTNTGELFF. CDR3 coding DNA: TGTGCCAGCAGTGACTCGACTACTAACACCGGGGAGCTGTTTTTT.